Below, 3 T cell receptor beta chains from the same sample are listed, as sequenced in a study of T cells in Graves' hyperthyroidism and ophthalmopathy. Regions amplified from RNA transcripts were the TCR beta CDR3 regions. The HTBI set primed first-round TCR CDR3 RT-PCR. A single record per CDR3 protein comes from TCRdb applying MiXCR to the multiplex PCR reads. In the table there are about 380,000 distinct CDR3 sequences, roughly 15% of which are singletons. The specimen was blood. The receptor set was obtained from a woman aged 30 to 39 with Graves' ophthalmopathy.

This clonotype was seen many times. The V call is TRBV7-2, the J call TRBJ2-1; D is tentatively TRBD1 or TRBD2 (5 bases each). The CDR3 is 17 residues long. Per the germline V gene, CDR1 is SGHTA and CDR2 is FQGNSA. V shed 5 bases and J shed 7 bases, with 24 bases lying between them. The CDR3, as DNA: TGTGCCAGCAGCCCAAGGACCCAAGGGGACCCACGGAATGAGCAGTTCTTC. It yields the protein CASSPRTQGDPRNEQFF.

The table lists this clonotype with many counts. The chain employs TRBV7-2 and TRBJ2-7; D unresolved. V was cut by 3 bases and J by 6 bases, with 15 bases left in between. Germline loops: CDR1 SGHTA, CDR2 FQGNSA. The CDR3 runs to 14 residues. CDR3: CASSFLSIGGEQYF. As DNA, the CDR3 is TGTGCCAGCAGCTTTCTTTCCATTGGTGGCGAGCAGTACTTC.

This clonotype has only a few counts. The chain recombines TRBV9 with TRBJ2-1, with D hard to call. The CDR3 spans 18 residues. V gave up 4 bases and J gave up 0 bases, with 20 bases separating them. Germline V lookup: CDR1 SGDLS, CDR2 YYNGEE. Written as DNA, the CDR3 is TGTGCCAGCAGCACCTTGGACGGATCGAGCAGCTCCTACAATGAGCAGTTCTTC. Its translation: CASSTLDGSSSSYNEQFF.